Listed below are T cell receptor beta chains from one sample, sequenced in a study of blood T cell repertoires in COVID-19. Libraries were prepared by immunoSEQ multiplex PCR; TCRdb keeps only in-frame clonotypes and omits some of them. The table includes hundreds of thousands of clones, about 87% detected once. Sequencing input: PBMCs or T cells enriched from blood (not recorded which). Receptors were obtained from a woman in her thirties with acute COVID-19. The conserved cysteine and the conserved F or W are not part of the CDR3 here. Some rows mark clone size as missing; the rest say once, few, many or name a class of expanded clone.

V | size | CDR3
TRBV7-9 | NA | ASSSERREQY
TRBV7-9 | NA | ASSLPRDRGSNTEAF
TRBV5-1 | NA | ASSLGNIGQF
TRBV5-1 | NA | ASSLDGGTYEQY
TRBV7-8 | NA | ASSFGGTHNEKLF
TRBV4-1 | NA | ASSQAGREPAGELF
TRBV5-1 | NA | ASSLRGTGGISTEAF
TRBV11-2 | NA | ASSPRRSDQETQY
TRBV7-2 | NA | ASSLPTGRGPSSYEQY
TRBV19 | once | ASSITTTTDYTEAF
TRBV7-6 | NA | ASSLGQVNTEAF
TRBV7-2 | NA | ASSPTGRNSPLH
TRBV11-2 | NA | ASSLDQGRGYT
TRBV3-1/TRBV3-2 | NA | ASSQGGSSYT
TRBV6-5 | NA | ASRLAGDTTGELF
TRBV5-1 | once | ASSSTTGSGEKLF
TRBV11-2 | NA | ASSEHSGTEAF
TRBV5-1 | NA | ASSRGQGWDTEAF
TRBV10-1 | once | ASSESRTGLYGYT
TRBV19 | NA | ASSMKGQGGSPLH
TRBV5-1 | once | ASSLALAGGIDTQY
TRBV5-8 | many | ASRTDSHQPQH
TRBV19 | NA | ASSSDRRPLNQPQH
TRBV12-3/TRBV12-4 | NA | ASSPARQVEAF
TRBV3-1/TRBV3-2 | NA | ASSQTSGAGETQY
TRBV25-1 | NA | ASSEFRGTGRGYT
TRBV4-1 | NA | ASSQGGQGLGYT
TRBV2 | NA | ASSEQRGGTDTQY
TRBV2 | NA | ASSRGRTGGNTEAF
TRBV27 | NA | ASWTGVPRGYEQY
TRBV5-1 | NA | ASSLDTGEETQY
TRBV5-1 | NA | ASSFEGNNQPQH
TRBV4-3 | NA | ASSQEGQSSYEQY
TRBV11-2 | NA | ASSPTGGYEQY
TRBV30 | NA | AWSVKVLAGFTDTQY
TRBV18 | NA | ASSPSSARRTEAF
TRBV6-5 | NA | ASSLDRYEQY
TRBV18 | NA | ASSPQGDGYT
TRBV7-2 | NA | ASSTRTGEAYEQY
TRBV18 | NA | ASSPGKGRENEQF
TRBV5-1 | NA | ASRKDRGLSSNEQF
TRBV18 | NA | ASSPGPDNYGYT
TRBV18 | once | ASSPDRGLTYEQY
TRBV7-6 | NA | ASSLALGGGTEAF
TRBV4-1 | once | ASSQDSGRNTEAF
TRBV12-3/TRBV12-4 | NA | ASSFQGAYEQY
TRBV14 | NA | ASSPSGHLEAF
TRBV12-5 | NA | ASGSGQGSKNTEAF
TRBV5-3 | NA | ARSGRIQGVVETQY
TRBV7-2 | NA | ASSLDVVEQF
TRBV6-7 | NA | ASSYSDRGHSYEQY
TRBV19 | NA | ASSLDRVDGYT